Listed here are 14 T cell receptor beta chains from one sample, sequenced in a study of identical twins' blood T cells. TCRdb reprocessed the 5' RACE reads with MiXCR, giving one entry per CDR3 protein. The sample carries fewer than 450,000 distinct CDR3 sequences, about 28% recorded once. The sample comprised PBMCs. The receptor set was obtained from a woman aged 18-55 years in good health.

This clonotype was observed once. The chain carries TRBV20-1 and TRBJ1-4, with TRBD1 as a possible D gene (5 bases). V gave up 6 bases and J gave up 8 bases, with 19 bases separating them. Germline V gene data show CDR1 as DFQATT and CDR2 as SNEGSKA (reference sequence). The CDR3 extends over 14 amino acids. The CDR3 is CSAPRDPAYEKLFF. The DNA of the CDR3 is TGCAGTGCGCCCCGGGACCCCGCATACGAAAAACTGTTTTTT.

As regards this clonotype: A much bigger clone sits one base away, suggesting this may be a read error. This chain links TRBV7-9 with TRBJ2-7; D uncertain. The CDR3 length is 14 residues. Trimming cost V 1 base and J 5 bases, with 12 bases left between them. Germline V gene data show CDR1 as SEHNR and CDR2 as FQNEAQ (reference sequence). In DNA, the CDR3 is TGTGCCAGCAGCTTAGTAGCAAGCTCGAACGAGCAGTACTTC. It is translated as CASSLVASSNEQYF.

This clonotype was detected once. The CDR3 loop reads CASRRDRGRTNEKLFF. CDR3 in DNA: TGTGCCAGCAGGCGGGACAGGGGGCGAACTAATGAAAAACTGTTTTTT. This chain links TRBV13 with TRBJ1-4, with TRBD1 matching 12 bases. CDR3 length: 16 amino acids. Germline V gene sequence: CDR1 PRHDT, CDR2 FYEKMQ (reference sequence). J gave up 1 base and V 6 bases, and 3 bases lay outside the gene matches.

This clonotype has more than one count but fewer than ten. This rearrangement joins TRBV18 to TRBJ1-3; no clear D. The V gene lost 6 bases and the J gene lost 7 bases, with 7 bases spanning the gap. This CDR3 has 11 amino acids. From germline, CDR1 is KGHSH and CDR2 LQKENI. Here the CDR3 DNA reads TGTGCCAGCTCGCCATCGAACACCATATATTTT. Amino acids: CASSPSNTIYF.

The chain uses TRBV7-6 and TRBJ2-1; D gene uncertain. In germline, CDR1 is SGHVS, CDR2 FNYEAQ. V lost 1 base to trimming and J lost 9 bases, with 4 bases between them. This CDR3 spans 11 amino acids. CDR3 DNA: TGTGCCAGCAGCTTAGGTTTTGAGCAGTTCTTC. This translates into CASSLGFEQFF.

The CDR3 spells CASSLLLRNTGELFF. As DNA, the CDR3 is TGCGCCAGCAGCTTGCTCCTCAGGAACACCGGGGAGCTGTTTTTT. The V and J genes are TRBV5-1 and TRBJ2-2; D is uncertain. The CDR3 extends over 15 amino acids. Deletions cut 1 base from V and 1 base from J, with 8 bases between. Germline V gene sequence: CDR1 SGHRS, CDR2 YFSETQ.

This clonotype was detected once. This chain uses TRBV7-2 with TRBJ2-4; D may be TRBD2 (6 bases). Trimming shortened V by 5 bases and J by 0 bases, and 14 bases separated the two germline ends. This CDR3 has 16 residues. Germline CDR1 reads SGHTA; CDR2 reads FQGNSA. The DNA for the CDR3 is TGTGCCAGCAGCCCGGGGACTTTAAGAGCCAAAAACATTCAGTACTTC. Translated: CASSPGTLRAKNIQYF.

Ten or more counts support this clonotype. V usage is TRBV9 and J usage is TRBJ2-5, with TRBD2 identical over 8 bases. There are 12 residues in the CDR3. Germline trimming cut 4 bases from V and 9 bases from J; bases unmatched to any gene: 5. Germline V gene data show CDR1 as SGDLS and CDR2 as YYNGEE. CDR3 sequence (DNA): TGTGCCAGCAGCCCCCGGGAGGGACCCCAGTACTTC. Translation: CASSPREGPQYF.

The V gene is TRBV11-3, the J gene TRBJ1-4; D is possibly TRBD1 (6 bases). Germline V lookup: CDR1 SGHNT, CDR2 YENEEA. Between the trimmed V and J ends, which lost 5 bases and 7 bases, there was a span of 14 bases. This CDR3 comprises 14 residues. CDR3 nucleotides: TGTGCCAGCAGCCAACCCAGGGGAGGTGAAAAACTGTTTTTT. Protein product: CASSQPRGGEKLFF.

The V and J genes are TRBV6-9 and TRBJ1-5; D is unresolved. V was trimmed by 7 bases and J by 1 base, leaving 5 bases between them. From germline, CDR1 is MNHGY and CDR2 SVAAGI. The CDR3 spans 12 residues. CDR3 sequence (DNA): TGTGCCAGCAAACCCAGCAATCAGCCCCAGCATTTT. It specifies CASKPSNQPQHF.

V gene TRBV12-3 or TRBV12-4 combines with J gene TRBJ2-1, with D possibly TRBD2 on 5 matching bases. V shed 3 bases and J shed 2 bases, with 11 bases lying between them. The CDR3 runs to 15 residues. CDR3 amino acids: CASSFRLAAYNEQFF. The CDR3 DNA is TGTGCCAGCAGTTTTCGTCTAGCAGCCTACAATGAGCAGTTCTTC.

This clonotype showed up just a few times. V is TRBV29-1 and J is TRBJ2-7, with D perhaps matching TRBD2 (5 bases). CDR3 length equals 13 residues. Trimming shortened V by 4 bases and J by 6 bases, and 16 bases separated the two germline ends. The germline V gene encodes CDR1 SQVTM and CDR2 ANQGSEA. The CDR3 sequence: CSVGIFGGLEQYF. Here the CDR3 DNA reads TGCAGCGTTGGAATCTTCGGAGGTCTCGAGCAGTACTTC.

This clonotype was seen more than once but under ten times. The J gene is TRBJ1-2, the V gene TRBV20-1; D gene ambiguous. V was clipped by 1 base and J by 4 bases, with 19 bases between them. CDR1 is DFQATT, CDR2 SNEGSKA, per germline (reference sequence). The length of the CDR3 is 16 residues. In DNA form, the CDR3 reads TGCAGTGCTAGAGTAGCGGGTCCCCTTTGGGGCTATGGCTACACCTTC. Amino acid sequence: CSARVAGPLWGYGYTF.

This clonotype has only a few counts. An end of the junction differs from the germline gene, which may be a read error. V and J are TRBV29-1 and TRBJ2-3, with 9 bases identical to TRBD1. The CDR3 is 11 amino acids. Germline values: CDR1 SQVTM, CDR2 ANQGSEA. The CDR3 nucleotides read TGCAGCGTTGAAGCGGGACAGGGTAGAGTTTTT. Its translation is CSVEAGQGRVF.